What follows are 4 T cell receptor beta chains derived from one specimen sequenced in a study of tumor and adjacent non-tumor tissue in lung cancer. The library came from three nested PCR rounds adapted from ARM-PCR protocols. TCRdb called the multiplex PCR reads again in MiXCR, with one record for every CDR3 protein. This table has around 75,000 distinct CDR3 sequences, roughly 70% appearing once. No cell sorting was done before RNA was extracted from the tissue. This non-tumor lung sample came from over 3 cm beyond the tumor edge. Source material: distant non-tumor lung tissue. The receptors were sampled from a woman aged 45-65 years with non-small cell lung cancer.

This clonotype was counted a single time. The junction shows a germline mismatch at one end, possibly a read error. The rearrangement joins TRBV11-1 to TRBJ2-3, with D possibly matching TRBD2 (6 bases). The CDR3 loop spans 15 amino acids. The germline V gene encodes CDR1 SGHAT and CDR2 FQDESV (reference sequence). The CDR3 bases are TGTGCCAGCAGCTTCTCTGCGGGGACCACAGATACACAGTATTTT. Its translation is CASSFSAGTTDTQYF.

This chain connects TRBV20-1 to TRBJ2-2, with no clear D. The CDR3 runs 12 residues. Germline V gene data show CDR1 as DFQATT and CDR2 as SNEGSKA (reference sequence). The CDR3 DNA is TGCGATGCTAGAGGAAATGCCGGGGAGCTGTTTTTT. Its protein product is CDARGNAGELFF.

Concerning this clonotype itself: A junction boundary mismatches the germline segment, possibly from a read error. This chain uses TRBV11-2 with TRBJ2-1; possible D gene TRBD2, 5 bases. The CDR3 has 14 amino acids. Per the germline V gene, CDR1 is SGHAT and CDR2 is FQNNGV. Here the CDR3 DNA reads TGTACCAGTAGCTTTAATCCGGGAACGAATGAGCAATTCTTC. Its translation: CTSSFNPGTNEQFF.

This CDR3 reads CASSPGPGNRVAQYF. As DNA, the CDR3 is TGTGCCAGCAGCCCAGGACCGGGAAACAGGGTGGCCCAGTACTTC. The chain uses TRBV5-4 and TRBJ2-5; a weak D match, TRBD1 (6 bases). The germline V and J ends were trimmed by 4 bases and 9 bases, with 22 bases remaining between them. Germline V lookup: CDR1 SGHNT, CDR2 YYREEE (reference sequence). The CDR3 spans 15 residues.